This T cell receptor (beta chain) originates from a study of cytomegalovirus exposure and HLA in healthy donors. This clone has only one observation. Its antigen is still unknown. Study-wide findings and caveats: A later analysis found that most CMV-associated TCR beta chains appeared HLA-restricted. Sequence variants that were highly shared formed a cluster that was likely a sequencing artifact.

The PCR was carried out with 60 Vbeta primers and 13 Jbeta primers. Assay: immunoSEQ multiplex PCR; the TCRdb copy retains only in-frame clones and omits some. The sample includes about 160,000 clones, 75% to 90% of them seen just once. Germline CDR1 reads MDHEN; CDR2 reads SYDVKM. The CDR3 consists of 17 residues. Trimming pared 6 bases from V and 4 bases from J, leaving 19 bases between. The sequence came from a woman aged 18-29 years in good health and CMV-seronegative. Sequenced material: PBMCs. The rearrangement links TRBV28 to TRBJ1-6; the D gene is possibly TRBD1 (6 bases). CDR3 DNA sequence: TGTGCCAGCAGCACGATTAAAACAGGGTCGTATAATTCACCCCTCCACTTT. This encodes CASSTIKTGSYNSPLHF.